The clone carrying this T cell receptor beta chain was counted between two and nine times. This specimen comes from a study of cytotoxic CD8 clonotypes in ibrutinib-treated CLL. This CDR3 comprises 14 residues. Trimming cost V 6 bases and J 2 bases; bases outside gene matches: 4. Germline V gene data show CDR1 as LNHDA and CDR2 as SQIVND (reference sequence). TCRdb's table, derived via immunoSEQ multiplex PCR, lists solely in-frame clones and lacks some. The data hold 30,000 or so clones, with roughly three quarters observed a single time. This sample comprised PBMCs, obtained after 36 months of ibrutinib treatment. The TCR was taken from a human donor with chronic lymphocytic leukemia. This chain links TRBV19 with TRBJ2-5, with 9 bases fitting TRBD1. The chain's CDR3 is CASSGTGWQETQYF. CDR3 DNA: TGTGCCAGTAGCGGGACAGGGTGGCAAGAGACCCAGTACTTC.